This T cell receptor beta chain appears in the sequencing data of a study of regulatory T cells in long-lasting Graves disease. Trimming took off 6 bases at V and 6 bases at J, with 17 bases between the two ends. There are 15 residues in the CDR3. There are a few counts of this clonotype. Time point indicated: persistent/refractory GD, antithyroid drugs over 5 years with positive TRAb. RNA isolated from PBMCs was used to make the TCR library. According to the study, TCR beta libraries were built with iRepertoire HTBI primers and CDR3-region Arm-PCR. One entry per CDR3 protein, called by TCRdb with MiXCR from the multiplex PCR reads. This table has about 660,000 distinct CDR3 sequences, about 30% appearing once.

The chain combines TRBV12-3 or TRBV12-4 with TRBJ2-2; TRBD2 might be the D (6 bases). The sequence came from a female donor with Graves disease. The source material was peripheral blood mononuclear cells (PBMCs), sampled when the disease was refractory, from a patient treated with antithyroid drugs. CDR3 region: CASSWGGGLAGELFF. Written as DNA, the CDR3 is TGTGCCAGCAGCTGGGGAGGTGGATTAGCCGGGGAGCTGTTTTTT.